This T cell receptor (beta chain) was profiled in a study of T cell changes during pregnancy in multiple sclerosis. Here immunoSEQ multiplex PCR was the method, and the copy in TCRdb shows in-frame clones only, minus some. Seen here are under 70,000 clones, about 92% observed once, and the top ten hold approximately 6.6%. Germline CDR1 reads MGHRA; CDR2 reads YSYEKL. This CDR3 has 14 residues. The V end was cut by 0 bases, the J end by 3 bases, with 9 bases between. The rearrangement links TRBV4-1 to TRBJ2-7, with D possibly matching TRBD2 (6 bases). Sequenced material: peripheral blood, taken in the third trimester of pregnancy. This clonotype was sampled from a female donor in good health, enrolled as a control in a pregnancy study. CDR3 in amino acids: CASSQDPGVYEQYF. The CDR3 bases are TGCGCCAGCAGCCAAGATCCGGGGGTCTACGAGCAGTACTTC.